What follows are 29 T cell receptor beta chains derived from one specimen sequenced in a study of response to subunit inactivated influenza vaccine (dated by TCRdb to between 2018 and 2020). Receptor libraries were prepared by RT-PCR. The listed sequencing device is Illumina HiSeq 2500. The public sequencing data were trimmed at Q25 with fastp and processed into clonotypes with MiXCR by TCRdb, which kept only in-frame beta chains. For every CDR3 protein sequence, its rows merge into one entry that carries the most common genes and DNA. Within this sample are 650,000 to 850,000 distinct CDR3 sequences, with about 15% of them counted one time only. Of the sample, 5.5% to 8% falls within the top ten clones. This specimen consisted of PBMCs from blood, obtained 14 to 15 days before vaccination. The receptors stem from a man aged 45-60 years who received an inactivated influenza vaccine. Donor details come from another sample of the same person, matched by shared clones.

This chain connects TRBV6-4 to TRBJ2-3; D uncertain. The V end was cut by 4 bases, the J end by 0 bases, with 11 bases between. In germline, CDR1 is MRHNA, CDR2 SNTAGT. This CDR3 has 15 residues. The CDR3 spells CASSVNDASTDTQYF. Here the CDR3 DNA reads TGTGCCAGCAGTGTCAACGACGCTAGCACAGATACGCAGTATTTT.

CDR3 DNA: TGTGCCACCAGTGTGGTAGCGGACACAGATACGCAGTATTTT. This gives the protein CATSVVADTDTQYF. The J gene is TRBJ2-3, the V gene TRBV24-1; D perhaps matches TRBD2 (6 bases). Germline V gives CDR1 KGHDR, CDR2 SFDVKD. V was clipped by 5 bases and J by 2 bases, with 10 bases between them. The CDR3 spans 14 residues.

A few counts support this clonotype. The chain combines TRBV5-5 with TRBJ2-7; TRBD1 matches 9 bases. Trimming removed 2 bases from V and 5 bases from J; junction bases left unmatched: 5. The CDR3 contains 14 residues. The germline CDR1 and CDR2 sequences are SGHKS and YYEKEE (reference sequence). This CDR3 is CASSLGDRAHEQYF. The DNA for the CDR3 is TGTGCCAGCAGCTTAGGGGACAGGGCTCACGAGCAGTACTTC. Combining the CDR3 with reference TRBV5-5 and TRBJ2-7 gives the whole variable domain DAGVTQSPTHLIKTRGQQVTLRCSPISGHKSVSWYQQVLGQGPQFIFQYYEKEERGRGNFPDRFSARQFPNYSSELNVNALLLGDSALYLCASSLGDRAHEQYFGPGTRLTVT.

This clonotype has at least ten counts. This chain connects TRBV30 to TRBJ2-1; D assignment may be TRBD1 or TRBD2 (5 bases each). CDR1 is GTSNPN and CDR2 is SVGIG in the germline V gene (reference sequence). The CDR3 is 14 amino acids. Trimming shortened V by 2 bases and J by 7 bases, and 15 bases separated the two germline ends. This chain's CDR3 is CAWSLGWGSNEQFF. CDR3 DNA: TGTGCCTGGAGTTTGGGATGGGGGAGTAATGAGCAGTTCTTC.

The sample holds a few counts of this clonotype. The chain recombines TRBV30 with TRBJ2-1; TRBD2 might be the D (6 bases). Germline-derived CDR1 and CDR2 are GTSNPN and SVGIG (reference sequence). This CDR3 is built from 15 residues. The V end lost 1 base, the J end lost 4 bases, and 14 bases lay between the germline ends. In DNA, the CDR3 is TGTGCCTGGAGTGGGGGGGTACAGCAGTACAATGAGCAGTTCTTC. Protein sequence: CAWSGGVQQYNEQFF.

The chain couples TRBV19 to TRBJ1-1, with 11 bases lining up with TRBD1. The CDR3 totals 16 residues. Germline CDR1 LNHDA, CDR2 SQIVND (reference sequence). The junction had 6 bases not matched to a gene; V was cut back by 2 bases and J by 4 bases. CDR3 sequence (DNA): TGTGCCAGTAGTATATTGATCGGGACAGGGGGCACTGAAGCTTTCTTT. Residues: CASSILIGTGGTEAFF.

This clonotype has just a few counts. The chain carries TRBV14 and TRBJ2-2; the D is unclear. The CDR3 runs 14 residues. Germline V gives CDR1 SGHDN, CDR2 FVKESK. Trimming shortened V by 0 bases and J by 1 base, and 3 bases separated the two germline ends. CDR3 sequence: CASSQDMNTGELFF. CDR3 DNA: TGTGCCAGCAGCCAAGATATGAACACCGGGGAGCTGTTTTTT.

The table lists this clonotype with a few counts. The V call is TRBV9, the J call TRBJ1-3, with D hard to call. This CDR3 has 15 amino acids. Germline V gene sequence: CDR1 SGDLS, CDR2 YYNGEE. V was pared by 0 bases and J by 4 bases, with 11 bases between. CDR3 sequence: CASSVGGGMGNTIYF. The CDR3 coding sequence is TGTGCCAGCAGCGTAGGAGGAGGGATGGGAAACACCATATATTTT.

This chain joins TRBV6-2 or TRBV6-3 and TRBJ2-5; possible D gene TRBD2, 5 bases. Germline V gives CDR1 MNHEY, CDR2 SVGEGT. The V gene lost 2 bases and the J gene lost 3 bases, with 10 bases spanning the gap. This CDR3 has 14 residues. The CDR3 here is CASSYRVREETQYF. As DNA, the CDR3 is TGTGCCAGCAGTTACCGGGTGAGGGAAGAGACCCAGTACTTC.

This chain's CDR3 is CSARKDRRDQPQHF. For the CDR3, the DNA is TGCAGTGCTAGAAAGGACAGGCGCGATCAGCCCCAGCATTTT. The chain recombines TRBV20-1 with TRBJ1-5, with 7 nucleotides matching TRBD1. CDR3 size: 14 residues. The V gene's germline CDR1 is DFQATT and CDR2 SNEGSKA (reference sequence). Germline trimming cut 2 bases from V and 5 bases from J; bases unmatched to any gene: 6.

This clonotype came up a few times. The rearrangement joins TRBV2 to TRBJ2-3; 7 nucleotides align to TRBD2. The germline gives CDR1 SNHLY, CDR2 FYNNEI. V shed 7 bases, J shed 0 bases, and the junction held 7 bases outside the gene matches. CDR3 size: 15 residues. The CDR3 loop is CASNLAVRSTDTQYF. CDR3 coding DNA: TGTGCCAGCAATCTAGCGGTGCGTAGCACAGATACGCAGTATTTT. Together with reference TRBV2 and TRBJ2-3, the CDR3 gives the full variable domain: EPEVTQTPSHQVTQMGQEVILRCVPISNHLYFYWYRQILGQKVEFLVSFYNNEISEKSEIFDDQFSVERPDGSNFTLKIRSTKLEDSAMYFCASNLAVRSTDTQYFGPGTRLTVL.

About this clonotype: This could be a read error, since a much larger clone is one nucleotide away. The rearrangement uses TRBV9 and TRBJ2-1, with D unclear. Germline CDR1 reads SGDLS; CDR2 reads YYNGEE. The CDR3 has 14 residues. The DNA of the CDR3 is TGTGCCAGCAGCGTAGCTGCCTCCTGCAATGAGCAGTTCTTC. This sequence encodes CASSVAASCNEQFF.

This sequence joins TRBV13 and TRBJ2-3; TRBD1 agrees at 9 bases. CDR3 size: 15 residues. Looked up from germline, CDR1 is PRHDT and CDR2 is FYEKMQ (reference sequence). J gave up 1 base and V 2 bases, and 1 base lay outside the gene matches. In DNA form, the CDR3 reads TGTGCCAGCAGCTTAAACAGGGGGCGCACAGATACGCAGTATTTT. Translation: CASSLNRGRTDTQYF. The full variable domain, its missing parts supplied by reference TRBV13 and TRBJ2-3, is AAGVIQSPRHLIKEKRETATLKCYPIPRHDTVYWYQQGPGQDPQFLISFYEKMQSDKGSIPDRFSAQQFSDYHSELNMSSLELGDSALYFCASSLNRGRTDTQYFGPGTRLTVL.

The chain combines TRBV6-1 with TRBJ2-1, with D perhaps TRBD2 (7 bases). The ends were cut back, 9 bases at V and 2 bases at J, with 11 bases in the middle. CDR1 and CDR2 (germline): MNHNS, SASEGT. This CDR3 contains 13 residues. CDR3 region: CASRGATYNEQFF. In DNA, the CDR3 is TGTGCCAGTCGGGGGGCGACCTACAATGAGCAGTTCTTC.

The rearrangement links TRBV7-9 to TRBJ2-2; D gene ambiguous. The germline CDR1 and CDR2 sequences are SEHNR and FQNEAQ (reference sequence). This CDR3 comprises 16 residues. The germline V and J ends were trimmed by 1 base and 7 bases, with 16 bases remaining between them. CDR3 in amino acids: CASSLVGPARHGELFF. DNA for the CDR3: TGTGCCAGCAGCTTAGTTGGGCCCGCCCGGCACGGGGAGCTGTTTTTT.

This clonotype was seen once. The CDR3 reads CASSSGGSVYNEQFF. CDR3 DNA sequence: TGTGCCAGCAGCTCCGGCGGATCTGTCTACAATGAGCAGTTCTTC. V and J are TRBV11-2 and TRBJ2-1; D is undetermined. The germline V gene encodes CDR1 SGHAT and CDR2 FQNNGV. The CDR3 consists of 15 residues. V lost 4 bases, J lost 3 bases, and 13 bases lay in between.

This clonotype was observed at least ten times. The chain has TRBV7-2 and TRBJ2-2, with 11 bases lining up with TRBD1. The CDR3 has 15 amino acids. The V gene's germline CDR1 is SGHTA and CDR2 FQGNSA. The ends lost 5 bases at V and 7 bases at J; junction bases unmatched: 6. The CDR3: CASSLGTGGRGELFF. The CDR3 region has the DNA TGTGCCAGCAGCCTAGGGACAGGGGGACGCGGGGAGCTGTTTTTT.

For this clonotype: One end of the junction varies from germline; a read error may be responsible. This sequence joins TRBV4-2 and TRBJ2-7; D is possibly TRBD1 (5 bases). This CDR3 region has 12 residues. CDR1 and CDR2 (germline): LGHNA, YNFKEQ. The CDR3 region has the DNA TGTGCCATCAGCAGGGCAGAGTACGAGCAGTACTTC. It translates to CAISRAEYEQYF.

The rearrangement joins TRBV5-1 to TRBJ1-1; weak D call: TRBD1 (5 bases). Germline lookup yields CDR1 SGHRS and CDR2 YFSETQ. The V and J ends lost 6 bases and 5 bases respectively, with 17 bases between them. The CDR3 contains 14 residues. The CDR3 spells CASKKDNMGTEAFF. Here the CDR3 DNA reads TGCGCCAGCAAAAAGGACAATATGGGAACTGAAGCTTTCTTT.

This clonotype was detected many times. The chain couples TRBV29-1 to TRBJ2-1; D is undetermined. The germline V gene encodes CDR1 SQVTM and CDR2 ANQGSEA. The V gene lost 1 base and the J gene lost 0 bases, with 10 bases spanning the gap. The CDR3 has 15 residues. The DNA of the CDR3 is TGCAGCGTTGAAGGTTGGAAAAGCTCCTACAATGAGCAGTTCTTC. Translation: CSVEGWKSSYNEQFF.

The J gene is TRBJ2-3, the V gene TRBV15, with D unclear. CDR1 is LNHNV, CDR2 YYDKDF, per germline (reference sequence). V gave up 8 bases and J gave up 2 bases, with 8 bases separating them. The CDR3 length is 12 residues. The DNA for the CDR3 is TGTGCCACCCGGCAGGACACAGATACGCAGTATTTT. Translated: CATRQDTDTQYF.

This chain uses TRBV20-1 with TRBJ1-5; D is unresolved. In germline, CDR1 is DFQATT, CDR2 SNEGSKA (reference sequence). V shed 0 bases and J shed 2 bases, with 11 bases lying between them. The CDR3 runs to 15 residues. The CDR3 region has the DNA TGCAGTGCTAGAGAGTTGGGGATCGGCAATCAGCCCCAGCATTTT. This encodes CSARELGIGNQPQHF.

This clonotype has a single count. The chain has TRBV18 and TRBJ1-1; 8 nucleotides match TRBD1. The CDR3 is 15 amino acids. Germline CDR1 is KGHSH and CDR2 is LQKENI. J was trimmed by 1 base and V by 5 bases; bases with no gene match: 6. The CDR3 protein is CASSWLDRGNTEAFF. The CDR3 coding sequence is TGTGCCAGCTCATGGCTCGACAGGGGGAACACTGAAGCTTTCTTT.

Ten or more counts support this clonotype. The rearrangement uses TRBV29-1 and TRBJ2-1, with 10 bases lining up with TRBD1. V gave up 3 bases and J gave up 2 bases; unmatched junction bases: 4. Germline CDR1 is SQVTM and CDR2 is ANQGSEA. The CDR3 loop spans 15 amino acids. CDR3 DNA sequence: TGCAGCGTTGATAGGGACAGGGGACCCTACAATGAGCAGTTCTTC. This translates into CSVDRDRGPYNEQFF.

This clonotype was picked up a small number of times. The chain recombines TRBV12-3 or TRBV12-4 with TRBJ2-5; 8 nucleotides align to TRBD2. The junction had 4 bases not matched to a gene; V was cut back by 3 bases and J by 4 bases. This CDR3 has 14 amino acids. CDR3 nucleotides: TGTGCCAGCAGTTTCACAGCGGGAGTAGAGACCCAGTACTTC. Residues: CASSFTAGVETQYF.

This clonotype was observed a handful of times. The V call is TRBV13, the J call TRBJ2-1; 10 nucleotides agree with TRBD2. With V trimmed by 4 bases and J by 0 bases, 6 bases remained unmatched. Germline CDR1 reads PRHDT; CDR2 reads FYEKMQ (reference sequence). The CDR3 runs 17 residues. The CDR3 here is CASSWGASGSSYNEQFF. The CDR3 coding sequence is TGTGCCAGCAGCTGGGGGGCTAGCGGGAGCTCCTACAATGAGCAGTTCTTC.

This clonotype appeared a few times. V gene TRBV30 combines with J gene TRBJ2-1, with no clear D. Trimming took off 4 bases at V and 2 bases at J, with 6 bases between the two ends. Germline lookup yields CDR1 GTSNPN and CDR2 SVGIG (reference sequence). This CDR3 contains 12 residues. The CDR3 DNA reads TGTGCCTGGAACCGGCCCTACAATGAGCAGTTCTTC. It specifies CAWNRPYNEQFF.

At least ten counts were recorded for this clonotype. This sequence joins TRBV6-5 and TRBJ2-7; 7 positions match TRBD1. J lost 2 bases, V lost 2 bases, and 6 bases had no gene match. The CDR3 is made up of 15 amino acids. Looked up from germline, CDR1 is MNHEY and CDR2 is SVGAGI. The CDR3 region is CASSYGQGVTYEQYF. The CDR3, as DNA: TGTGCCAGCAGTTACGGTCAGGGGGTGACCTACGAGCAGTACTTC.

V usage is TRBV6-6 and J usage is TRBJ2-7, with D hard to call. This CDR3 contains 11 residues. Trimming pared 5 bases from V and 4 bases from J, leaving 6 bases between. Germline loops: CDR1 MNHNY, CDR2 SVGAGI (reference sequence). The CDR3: CASSQEYEQYF. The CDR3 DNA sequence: TGTGCCAGCAGTCAGGAATACGAGCAGTACTTC.